This record looks at one T cell receptor (beta chain) sequence and its context. Its target antigen remains unknown. The input lacks base qualities; no much larger clone sits a single base away. The library came from the immunoSEQ multiplex PCR assay. A mixture of 60 forward primers for TCR Vbeta segments and 13 reverse primers for TCR Jbeta segments was used in the multiplex PCR. Amplification of the CDR3 region of rearranged TCR beta genes was performed with a multiplex PCR assay on genomic DNA. The amplified TCR beta libraries were sequenced on the Illumina HiSeq System as 87-base-pair reads. Concerning the study's data processing: In a later analysis, 77 million or so unique TCR beta chains were counted across the approximately 640 repertoires, and about 9.9 million of these chains were shared by at least two donors. To remove PCR and sequencing errors, raw reads were error-corrected and collapsed into unique sequences using a nearest-neighbor algorithm that merged closely related sequences. CDR3 sequences were aligned to IMGT reference sequences to assign V, D and J gene segments. For a sequence to be retained, a match of at least six nucleotides was required to both a V gene segment and a J gene segment. A rearrangement counted as productive if the CDR3 had no stop codons and remained in frame with V and J, and every other rearrangement counted as non-productive. Following IMGT convention, CDR3 was defined as the stretch from the second conserved V-encoded cysteine up to the conserved J-encoded phenylalanine. Sequences without an unambiguous match to a single V gene segment were excluded from the earlier analysis of 587 of the donors. An earlier analysis of roughly 590 of the donors called V segments functional above 56.7% productive rearrangements and segregating when the between-donor standard deviation exceeded 5%. A statistical classification framework was built to diagnose cytomegalovirus status from the catalog of TCR beta chain sequences. A later analysis assigned V and J genes by comparing TCR nucleotide sequences with IMGT/GENE-DB human TR gene sequences. Using the TCRdist pipeline, a later analysis assigned CDR3 sequences along with most-parsimonious VDJ recombination scenarios. In a later analysis, each TCR beta chain was defined by its CDR3 amino acid sequence together with its V-gene family, and reads without a unique V-gene family were excluded. To address suspected cross-contamination and a sequencing artifact, a later analysis removed around 600 highly shared, low-generation-probability nucleotide sequences. In a later analysis, a clonal expansion index for each public chain was calculated from normalized within-repertoire ranks of inferred template counts. In a later analysis, generation probabilities were computed with a VDJ recombination model fitted to out-of-frame rearrangements, and the resulting probabilities were checked against IGoR. In a later analysis, hypergeometric tests were used to score TCR-TCR, TCR-HLA and TCR-CMV co-occurrence, with a repertoire-size bias correction applied to TCR pairs. False discovery rates were estimated in a later analysis by permuting HLA or CMV assignments 20 times. A later analysis grouped co-occurring TCRs with DBSCAN, adding TCRdist sequence similarity when clustering within HLA-allele-positive subsets. For co-occurrence clustering, repertoires with fewer than 30,000 or more than 120,000 public chains were excluded, along with four or five repertoires with anomalous nucleotide sharing. TCRdb carries this immuneACCESS record with in-frame sequences only. Its versions omit some clonotypes, under half of them owing to an unresolved V gene in the studies checked, with the rest unexplained. V, J and clone size were drawn from that table, and D and trimming were deduced from the DNA. The sample contains some 120,000 clones, 60% to 80% of them found a single time. The top ten clones comprise just over 2% of the sample.

The CDR3 holds 15 amino acids from the cysteine to the phenylalanine. The entry retains the CDR3 DNA only, 45 bases that are in frame from base 1. V was cut back by 2 bases and J by 4 bases, leaving a gap of 15 bases between them. CDR1 and CDR2 are read off the germline V gene as SGHRS and YFSETQ. This record belongs to a study of cytomegalovirus exposure and HLA in healthy donors (dated by TCRdb to 2017 to 2019). At the level of the whole study: According to an earlier analysis of 550 to 700 of the donors, 150 million to 200 million T cells yielded 120 million or so unique TCR beta sequences and 250 to 350 Gb of sequence data. Of the roughly 400 genotyped donors, roughly 80% fell in the genetic ancestry cluster associated with self-reported Caucasian donors. Across 300 to 500 genotyped donors of the cohort, an average of about 240,000 unique TCR beta nucleotide sequences per donor were sequenced, and 15% to 20% of those sequences were non-productive. An earlier analysis of about 620 of the donors applied high-throughput TCR beta sequencing to assess whether each TCR beta V gene segment acted as functional or pseudogenic. The study was designed to test whether signatures of past pathogen exposure could be identified by cataloging public T cell receptors. HLA typing included class I and class II loci at four-digit resolution. A later analysis re-analyzed previously published TCR beta repertoires from about 730 donors and added high-resolution HLA genotyping to study TCR occurrence patterns. About 300 gigabases of sequencing data and 80 million or so unique TCR sequences were included in an early release covering roughly 600 HLA-typed donors. Four to six DR-DQ haplotypes were handled as single units for association and clustering, since linkage in the cohort was strong. Typing coverage varied by locus: about 620-630 donors for A, B, C, DRB1 and DQB1; under 550 for DQA1; 606 for DPA1; 400 to 480 for DPB1. Genome-wide SNP genotypes for about three fifths of the 666 donors were used in a later genetic analysis, which treated that subset as a discovery cohort. Using immunosequencing, the study profiled T cell repertoires from around 670 subjects and related those repertoires to cytomegalovirus serostatus. A separate validation cohort of more than 100 different subjects was used in addition to the approximately 640-subject first cohort. High-throughput TCR immunosequencing, statistical association of individual TCRs with disease status, and machine learning were combined to predict cytomegalovirus infection status. Rather than using new phenotypic data, the later analysis identified candidate immune exposures from TCR beta sequences and from how often those sequences occurred across donors. Alongside the repertoire data, information on donor age, sex, ethnicity and CMV serostatus was compiled. Every repertoire in the discovery cohort had been generated on one and the same sequencing platform. The study at large found these results: In the study, about 150 TCR beta chains were listed as associated with cytomegalovirus. The sequencing pipeline was judged likely to have produced a cluster of highly shared sequence variants as a technical artifact. In a later analysis, several top co-occurrence clusters were reported to appear linked to parvovirus B19, influenza, CMV and Epstein-Barr virus. The authors suggested that the approach could potentially be extended to other disease states and immunological phenotypes. Compared with the roughly 700-donor mean, donors in an Asian-associated ancestry cluster had fewer N-insertions in productive TCRs, according to a later genetic analysis. When HLA alleles, especially DR and DQ, strongly co-occurred, attributing TCR associations to individual alleles was difficult. For the cohort, immune exposure information was limited to CMV serostatus. Correlated functional status among segregating V segments might be attributable to linkage disequilibrium, but an unknown experimental factor could not be ruled out. A further reported finding was that TCR beta sequences accurately predicted the HLA-A and HLA-B alleles for most subjects in the first cohort. According to a later analysis, most CMV-associated TCR beta chains appeared to be HLA-restricted, and the HLA associations seemed to be driven largely by CMV exposure. According to a later analysis, TCR association rates differed among HLA loci, with DRB1 alleles showing the most associated TCRs and HLA-C alleles showing the fewest. Specific HLA alleles were associated with 16,951 TCR beta sequences at a false discovery rate of 0.05 in a later analysis. Roughly uniform sequencing depth across donors was assumed in presence/absence analyses, although this assumption may not hold. Cytomegalovirus status was reported to be diagnosed by the classifier with high specificity and sensitivity in both the original and validation cohorts. Most TCR sequences were seen in very few donors, while some public TCRs were found in many individuals. In an earlier analysis of approximately 590 of the donors, most TCR beta V segments appeared in productive rearrangements about 90% or about 30% of the time, broadly matching IMGT annotations. HLA typing was unavailable for some donors at each locus, so association tests used only the typed subset. About 15 rarely observed V segments, including chromosome 9 orphons, were excluded from the earlier analysis of some 590 of the donors because counts were too low. The 87-base-pair reads could not distinguish some IMGT-functional V segments, including TRBV6-2 and TRBV6-3, so those segments were excluded. Only TCR beta chains were sequenced in this cohort, and the absence of alpha or paired-chain data limited detectable features. In vitro tests confirmed that a few of the cytomegalovirus-associated TCR beta chains recognize cytomegalovirus antigens. Compared with equally common non-associated chains, HLA-associated TCR beta chains in a later analysis were more clonally expanded and had lower generation probabilities. An association between a missense DCLRE1C variant and V-gene and J-gene trimming of TCR beta chains was found in a later genetic analysis and replicated in an independent cohort.

In total, 600 or so healthy bone marrow donors made up the cohort. At the time of sampling, every cohort member was nominally healthy, though immune exposures that went unrecorded were likely present. Of the 670 or so cohort members, 250 to 300 had positive CMV serostatus and 350 to 400 had negative CMV serostatus, and CMV serostatus was not recorded for the donor. Each donor provided a peripheral blood sample, and peripheral blood mononuclear cells were used for TCR beta sequencing. Genomic DNA extraction from the blood cell samples was performed with the Qiagen DNeasy Blood Extraction Kit. Recombination joined TRBV5-1 with TRBJ1-1; no D segment can be confidently identified. This TCR was sampled from a human donor in good health. The sequenced material came from PBMCs. At the DNA level, the sequence is TGCGCCAGCAGCTTAAGTAGAAGTCTGAGCACTGAAGCTTTCTTT. This codes for CASSLSRSLSTEAFF. The entire variable domain, with the stretches around the CDR3 drawn from the reference TRBV5-1 and TRBJ1-1 proteins, is KAGVTQTPRYLIKTRGQQVTLSCSPISGHRSVSWYQQTPGQGLQFLFEYFSETQRNKGNFPGRFSGRQFSNSRSEMNVSTLELGDSALYLCASSLSRSLSTEAFFGQGTRLTVV.